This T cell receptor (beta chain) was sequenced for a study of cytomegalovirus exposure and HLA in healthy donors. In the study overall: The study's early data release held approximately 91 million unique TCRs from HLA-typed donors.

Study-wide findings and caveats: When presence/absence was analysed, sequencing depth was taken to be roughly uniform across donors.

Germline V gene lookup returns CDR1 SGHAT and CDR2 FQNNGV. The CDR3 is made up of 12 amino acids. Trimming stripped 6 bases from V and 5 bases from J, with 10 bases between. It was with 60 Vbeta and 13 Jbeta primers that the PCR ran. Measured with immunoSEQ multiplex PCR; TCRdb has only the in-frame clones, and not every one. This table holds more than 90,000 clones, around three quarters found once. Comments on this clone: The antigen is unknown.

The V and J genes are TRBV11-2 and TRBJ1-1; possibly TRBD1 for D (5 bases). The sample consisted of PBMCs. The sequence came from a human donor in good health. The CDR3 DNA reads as TGTGCCAGCAGTCTAAGGGGTACTGAAGCTTTCTTT. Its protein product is CASSLRGTEAFF.